The 5 T cell receptor beta chains below were found in one sample sequenced in a study of memory CD4+ T cells and cytomegalovirus serostatus (dated by TCRdb to the late 2010s). A FACSAria II was used to sort memory CD4+ T cells, defined as single viable CD3+CD4+CD8-CD45RO+ cells. Library preparation used the immunoSEQ multiplex PCR assay. TCRdb provides this immuneACCESS table in a form limited to in-frame rearrangements. Some clones are lacking; in checked studies, under half of them reflect an unresolved V gene, and why the rest are absent is not known. In this sample the table shows around 84,000 clones, 65% to 85% of which occur a single time. Around 0.77% of the sample is held by the ten biggest clonotypes. The specimen sequenced was memory CD4+ T cells from blood. The source of these receptors is an adult in good health and CMV-seronegative.

The chain is built from TRBV15 and TRBJ1-5, with TRBD1 as a possible D gene (5 bases). The V gene lost 0 bases and the J gene lost 3 bases, with 9 bases spanning the gap. Germline CDR1 LNHNV, CDR2 YYDKDF (reference sequence). The CDR3 spans 15 residues. As DNA, the CDR3 is TGTGCCACCAGCAGAGACCGGGGCCACAATCAGCCCCAGCATTTT. Its translation: CATSRDRGHNQPQHF. Drawing the rest from reference TRBV15 and TRBJ1-5, the complete variable domain is DAMVIQNPRYQVTQFGKPVTLSCSQTLNHNVMYWYQQKSSQAPKLLFHYYDKDFNNEADTPDNFQSRRPNTSFCFLDIRSPGLGDTAMYLCATSRDRGHNQPQHFGDGTRLSIL.

This clone came up a few times. The chain links TRBV5-1 to TRBJ1-5, with D hard to call. The CDR3 is 15 residues long. V was pared by 0 bases and J by 7 bases, with 14 bases between. CDR1 and CDR2 from the germline V gene are SGHRS and YFSETQ. The CDR3 sequence is CASSLDTGQSQPQHF. For the CDR3, the DNA is TGCGCCAGCAGCTTGGATACTGGGCAGTCGCAGCCCCAGCATTTT.

The gene calls are TRBV7-2 and TRBJ1-2; D unclear. Trimming took 2 bases from V and 4 from J, leaving 11 bases between them. The length of the CDR3 is 14 residues. From germline, CDR1 is SGHTA and CDR2 FQGNSA. CDR3 residues: CASSLLARVYGYTF. CDR3 bases: TGTGCCAGCAGCTTACTAGCCAGAGTCTATGGCTACACCTTC.

The rearrangement joins TRBV30 to TRBJ2-7, with 8 bases that match TRBD1. There are 13 residues in the CDR3. Germline CDR1 reads GTSNPN; CDR2 reads SVGIG (reference sequence). With 7 bases clipped from V and 2 bases from J, the junction kept 7 bases outside the gene matches. CDR3 sequence reads: CASHRDRTYEQYF. The CDR3 nucleotides read TGTGCCTCTCACCGGGACAGGACCTACGAGCAGTACTTC.

The V call is TRBV2, the J call TRBJ1-4, with D perhaps matching TRBD1 (5 bases). V was clipped by 8 bases and J by 6 bases, with 10 bases between them. The length of the CDR3 is 12 residues. Germline V gives CDR1 SNHLY, CDR2 FYNNEI. The CDR3, as DNA: TGTGCCAGCCAGGGCGGTGATGAAAAACTGTTTTTT. Translating gives CASQGGDEKLFF.